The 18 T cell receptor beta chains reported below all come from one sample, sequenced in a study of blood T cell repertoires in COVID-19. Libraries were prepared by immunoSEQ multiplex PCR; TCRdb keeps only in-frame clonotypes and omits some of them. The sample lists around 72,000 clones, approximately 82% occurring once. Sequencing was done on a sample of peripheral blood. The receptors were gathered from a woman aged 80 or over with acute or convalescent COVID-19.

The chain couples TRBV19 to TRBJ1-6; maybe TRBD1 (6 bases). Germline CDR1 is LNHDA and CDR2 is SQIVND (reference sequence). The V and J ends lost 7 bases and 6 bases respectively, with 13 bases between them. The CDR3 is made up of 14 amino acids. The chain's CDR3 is CASTRGKGNSPLHF. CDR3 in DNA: TGTGCCAGTACCAGGGGTAAGGGTAATTCACCCCTCCACTTT.

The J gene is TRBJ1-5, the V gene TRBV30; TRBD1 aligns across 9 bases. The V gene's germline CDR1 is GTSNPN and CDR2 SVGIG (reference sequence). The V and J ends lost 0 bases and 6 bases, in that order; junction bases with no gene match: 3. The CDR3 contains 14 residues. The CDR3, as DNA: TGTGCCTGGAGTGTGACAGGGGGTGGTCAGCCCCAGCATTTT. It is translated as CAWSVTGGGQPQHF. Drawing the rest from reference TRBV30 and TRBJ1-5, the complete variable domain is SQTIHQWPATLVQPVGSPLSLECTVEGTSNPNLYWYRQAAGRGLQLLFYSVGIGQISSEVPQNLSASRPQDRQFILSSKKLLLSDSGFYLCAWSVTGGGQPQHFGDGTRLSIL.

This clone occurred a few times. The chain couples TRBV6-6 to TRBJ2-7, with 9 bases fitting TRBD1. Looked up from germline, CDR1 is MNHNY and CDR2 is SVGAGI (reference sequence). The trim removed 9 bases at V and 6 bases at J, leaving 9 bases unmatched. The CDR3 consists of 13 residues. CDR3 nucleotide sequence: TGTGCCAGTCGGGACAGGGAGGGAGGCGAGCAGTACTTC. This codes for CASRDREGGEQYF.

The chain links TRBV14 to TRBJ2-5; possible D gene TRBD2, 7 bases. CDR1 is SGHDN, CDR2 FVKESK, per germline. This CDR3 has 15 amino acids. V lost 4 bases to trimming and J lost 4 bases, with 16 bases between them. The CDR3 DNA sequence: TGTGCCAGCAGCCTATGGGGGGGCCTCGGAGAGACCCAGTACTTC. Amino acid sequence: CASSLWGGLGETQYF.

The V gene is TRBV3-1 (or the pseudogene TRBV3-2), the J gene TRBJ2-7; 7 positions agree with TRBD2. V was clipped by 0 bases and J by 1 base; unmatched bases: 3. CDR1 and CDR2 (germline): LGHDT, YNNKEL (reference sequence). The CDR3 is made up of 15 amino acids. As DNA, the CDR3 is TGTGCCAGCAGCCAAGAATCCGGGGGGTCCTACGAGCAGTACTTC. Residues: CASSQESGGSYEQYF.

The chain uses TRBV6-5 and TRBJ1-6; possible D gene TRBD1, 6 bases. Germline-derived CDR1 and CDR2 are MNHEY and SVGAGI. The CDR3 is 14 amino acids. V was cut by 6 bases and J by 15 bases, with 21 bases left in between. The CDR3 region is CASSPLGQGHILHF. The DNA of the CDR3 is TGTGCCAGCAGCCCCCTGGGGCAGGGACATATCCTCCACTTT.

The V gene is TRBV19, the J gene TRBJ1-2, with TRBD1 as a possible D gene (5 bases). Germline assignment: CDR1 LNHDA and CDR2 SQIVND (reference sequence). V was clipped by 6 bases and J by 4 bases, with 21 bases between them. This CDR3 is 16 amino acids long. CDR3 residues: CASRDRTRIQVYGYTF. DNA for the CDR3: TGTGCCAGTAGGGATAGGACAAGGATTCAGGTCTATGGCTACACCTTC. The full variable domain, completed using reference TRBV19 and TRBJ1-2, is DGGITQSPKYLFRKEGQNVTLSCEQNLNHDAMYWYRQDPGQGLRLIYYSQIVNDFQKGDIAEGYSVSREKKESFPLTVTSAQKNPTAFYLCASRDRTRIQVYGYTFGSGTRLTVV.

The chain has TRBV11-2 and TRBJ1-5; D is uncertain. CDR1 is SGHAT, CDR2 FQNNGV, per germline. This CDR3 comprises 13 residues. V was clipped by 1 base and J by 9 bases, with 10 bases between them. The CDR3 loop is CASSLGEEGPQHF. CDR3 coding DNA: TGTGCCAGCAGCTTAGGGGAGGAAGGGCCCCAGCATTTT.

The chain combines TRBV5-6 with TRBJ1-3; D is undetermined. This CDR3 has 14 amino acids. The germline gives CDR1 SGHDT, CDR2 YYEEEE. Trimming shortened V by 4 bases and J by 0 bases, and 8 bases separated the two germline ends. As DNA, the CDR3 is TGTGCCAGCAGCCCTACGTTCTCTGGAAACACCATATATTTT. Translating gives CASSPTFSGNTIYF.

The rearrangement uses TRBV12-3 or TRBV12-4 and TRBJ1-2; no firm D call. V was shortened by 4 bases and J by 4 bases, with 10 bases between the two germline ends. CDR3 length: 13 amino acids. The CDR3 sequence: CASSSPGLYGYTF. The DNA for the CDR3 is TGTGCCAGCAGTTCACCAGGCCTCTATGGCTACACCTTC.

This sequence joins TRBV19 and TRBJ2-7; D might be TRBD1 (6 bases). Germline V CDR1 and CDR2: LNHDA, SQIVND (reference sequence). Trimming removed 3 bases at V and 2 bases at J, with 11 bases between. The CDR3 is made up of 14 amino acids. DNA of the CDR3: TGTGCCAGTAGTATGCAGGGGCGCCCCTACGAGCAGTACTTC. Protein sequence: CASSMQGRPYEQYF. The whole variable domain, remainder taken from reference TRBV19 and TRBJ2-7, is DGGITQSPKYLFRKEGQNVTLSCEQNLNHDAMYWYRQDPGQGLRLIYYSQIVNDFQKGDIAEGYSVSREKKESFPLTVTSAQKNPTAFYLCASSMQGRPYEQYFGPGTRLTVT.

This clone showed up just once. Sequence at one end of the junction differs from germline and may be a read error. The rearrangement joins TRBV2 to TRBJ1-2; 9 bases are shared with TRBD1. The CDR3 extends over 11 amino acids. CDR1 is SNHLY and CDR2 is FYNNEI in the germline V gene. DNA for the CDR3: TGTGCCAGCAGTGAATGGGACAGGGCCCACTTC. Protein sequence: CASSEWDRAHF.

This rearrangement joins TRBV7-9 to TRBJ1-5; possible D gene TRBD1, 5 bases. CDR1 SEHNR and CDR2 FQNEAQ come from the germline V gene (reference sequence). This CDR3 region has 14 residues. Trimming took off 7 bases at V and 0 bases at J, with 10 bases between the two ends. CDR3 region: CASTPQGSNQPQHF. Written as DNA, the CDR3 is TGTGCCAGCACCCCCCAGGGTAGCAATCAGCCCCAGCATTTT.

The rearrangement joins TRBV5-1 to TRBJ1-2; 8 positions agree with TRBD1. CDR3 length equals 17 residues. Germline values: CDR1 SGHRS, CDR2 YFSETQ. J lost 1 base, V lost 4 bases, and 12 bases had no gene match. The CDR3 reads CASSQTPGQVLNYGYTF. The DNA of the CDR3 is TGCGCCAGCAGCCAAACCCCGGGACAGGTGCTTAACTATGGCTACACCTTC.

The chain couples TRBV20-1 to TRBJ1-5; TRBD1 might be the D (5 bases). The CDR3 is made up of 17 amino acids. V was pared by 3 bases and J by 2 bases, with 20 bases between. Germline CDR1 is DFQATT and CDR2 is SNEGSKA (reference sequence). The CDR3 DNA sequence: TGCAGTGCTAGTGGGCAGGGCGGCAACCAGGGCAATCAGCCCCAGCATTTT. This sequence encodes CSASGQGGNQGNQPQHF.

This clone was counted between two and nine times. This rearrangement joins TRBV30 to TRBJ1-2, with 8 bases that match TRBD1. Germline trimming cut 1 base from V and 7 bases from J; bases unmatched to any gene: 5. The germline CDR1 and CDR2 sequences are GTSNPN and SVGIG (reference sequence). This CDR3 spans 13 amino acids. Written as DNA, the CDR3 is TGTGCCTGGAGTGGACAGGGGTTGAGTGGCTACACCTTC. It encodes CAWSGQGLSGYTF. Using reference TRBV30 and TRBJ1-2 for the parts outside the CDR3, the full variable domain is SQTIHQWPATLVQPVGSPLSLECTVEGTSNPNLYWYRQAAGRGLQLLFYSVGIGQISSEVPQNLSASRPQDRQFILSSKKLLLSDSGFYLCAWSGQGLSGYTFGSGTRLTVV.

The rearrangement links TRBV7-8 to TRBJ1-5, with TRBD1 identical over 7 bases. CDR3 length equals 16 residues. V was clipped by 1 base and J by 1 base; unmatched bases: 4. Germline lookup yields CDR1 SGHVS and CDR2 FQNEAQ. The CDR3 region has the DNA TGTGCCAGCAGCTTAGAAACCAGGGGGAGCAATCAGCCCCAGCATTTT. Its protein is CASSLETRGSNQPQHF.

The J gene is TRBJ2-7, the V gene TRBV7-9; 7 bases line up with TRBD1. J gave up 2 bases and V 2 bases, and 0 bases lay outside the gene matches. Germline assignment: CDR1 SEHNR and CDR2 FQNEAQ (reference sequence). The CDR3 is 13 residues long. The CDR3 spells CASSLTGAYEQYF. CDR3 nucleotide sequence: TGTGCCAGCAGCTTAACAGGGGCCTACGAGCAGTACTTC.